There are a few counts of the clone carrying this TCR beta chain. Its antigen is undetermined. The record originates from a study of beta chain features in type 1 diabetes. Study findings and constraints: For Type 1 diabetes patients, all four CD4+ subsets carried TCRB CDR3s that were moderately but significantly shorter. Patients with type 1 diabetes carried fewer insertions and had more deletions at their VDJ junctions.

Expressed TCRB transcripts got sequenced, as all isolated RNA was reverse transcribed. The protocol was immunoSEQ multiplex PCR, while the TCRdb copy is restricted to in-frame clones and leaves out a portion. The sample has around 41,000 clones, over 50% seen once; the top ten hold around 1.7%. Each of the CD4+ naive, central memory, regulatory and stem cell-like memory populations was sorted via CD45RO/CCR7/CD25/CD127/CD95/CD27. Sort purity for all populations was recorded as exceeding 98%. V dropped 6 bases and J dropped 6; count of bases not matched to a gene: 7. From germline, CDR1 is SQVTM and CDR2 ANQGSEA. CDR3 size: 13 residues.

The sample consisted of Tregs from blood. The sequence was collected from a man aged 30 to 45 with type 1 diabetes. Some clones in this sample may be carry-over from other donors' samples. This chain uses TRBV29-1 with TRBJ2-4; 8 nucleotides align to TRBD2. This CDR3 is CSVVSGVGNIQYF. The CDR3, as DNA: TGCAGCGTAGTTAGCGGGGTGGGAAACATTCAGTACTTC.